The sequence of this T cell receptor beta chain was determined in a study of blood T cell repertoires in COVID-19 (dated by TCRdb to about 2020). About the investigation overall: Samples from collaborators originated in the United States, Italy and Spain and spanned both the acute and convalescent phases of COVID-19. The material from the prospective study consisted of cDNA or gDNA derived from T cells, B-cell-depleted T cells, or PBMCs. The dataset comprised deeply sampled blood TCRbeta repertoires from subjects exposed to, actively infected with, or recovered from COVID-19. The repertoires were released in a freely available public database intended as a resource for research on the immune response to SARS-CoV-2. Samples were obtained from the ongoing ImmuneRACE study (first 160 participants) and from about 1,300 subjects provided by 6 global collaborators. A de-identified subject ID, COVID-19 status, age in years and sex were almost always included in the sample metadata. Where HLA class I and class II types were available, the types were taken from metadata supplied by the sample provider, not from assay-based typing. Beyond this particular receptor, the publication reports: Clinical and demographic metadata were provided uncurated, with the amount varying by source and participant.

Each collaborating institution followed its own protocols to collect whole blood in K2EDTA tubes. For TCRbeta analysis, collaborator samples were shipped as frozen whole blood, as isolated PBMCs, or as DNA extracted from either sample type. A note on this clone: Its antigen has not been determined. No base quality information exists; no much larger clone differs at one position.

TCRbeta CDR3 regions were amplified from genomic DNA using the immunoSEQ Assay, a bias-controlled multiplex PCR. As for how the authors treated the data: Nucleated cell counts per sample were estimated from amplification of reference gene primers within the assay. Sequence reads were collapsed and filtered to measure the absolute abundance of every unique TCRbeta CDR3 rearrangement. For each sample, productive Simpson clonality was calculated as the square root of Simpson's diversity index across productive rearrangements. TCRdb took over this immuneACCESS table, retaining in-frame rearrangements with V and J assigned. Such tables are incomplete; in checked studies, under half of the missing clones stem from an unresolved V gene, and the remainder is unexplained. Clone size and the V and J calls come from that table; the DNA yielded D and trimming. For this sample the table gives about 370,000 clones, of which around 90% were detected only once. Clones ranked in the top ten supply 6% to 7.5% of the sample.

Sequenced material: peripheral blood. This TCR came from a man aged 18 to 29 with active or convalescent COVID-19.

The CDR3 in this case is CASSRGNWETQYF. The nucleotides are TGTGCCAGCAGTAGAGGAAATTGGGAGACCCAGTACTTC. The rearrangement combines TRBV6-5 with TRBJ2-5; the D gene cannot be named for sure. CDR1 is given as MNHEY and CDR2 as SVGAGI, both from the germline V gene. Its CDR3 holds 13 amino acids, cysteine through phenylalanine. Of the read, only the CDR3 DNA is kept; its 39 bases are in frame from base 1. V and J lose 5 bases and 5 bases, and a span of 12 bases separates them.